In this sample, the clone carrying this T cell receptor (beta chain) turned up once. Its cognate antigen is unknown. Researchers amplified the TCR beta CDR3 regions from RNA transcripts. The HTBI primer set drove a first-round RT-PCR of the TCR CDR3. TCRdb re-called the multiplex PCR reads through MiXCR, storing one row per CDR3 protein. The data show hundreds of thousands of distinct CDR3 sequences, with about 15% seen just once and 28% held by the top ten. The blood was taken when hyperthyroidism was first diagnosed, before any ophthalmopathy symptoms showed up. The V and J ends lost 2 bases and 0 bases, in that order; junction bases with no gene match: 2. The CDR3 is made up of 15 amino acids. The germline V gene has CDR1 MNHEY and CDR2 SVGAGI. The sample is drawn from a study of T cells in Graves' hyperthyroidism and ophthalmopathy. General study points: Blood also showed most of the thyroid clonotypes that were expanded above 0.001.

The chain carries TRBV6-5 and TRBJ2-7, with TRBD2 matching over 9 bases. This clonotype was sampled from a young woman with Graves' hyperthyroidism that later progressed to Graves' ophthalmopathy. Sequencing was carried out using blood. CDR3 region: CASSYGLALSYEQYF. The CDR3 bases are TGTGCCAGCAGTTACGGACTAGCGCTCTCCTACGAGCAGTACTTC.